This T cell receptor (beta chain) was captured in a study of response to subunit inactivated influenza vaccine. Notes on the study in general: After each seasonal influenza vaccination, few new T cells are recruited, the authors suggested.

TCRdb called the RT-PCR reads again in MiXCR, with one record for every CDR3 protein. The table shows approximately 250,000 distinct CDR3 sequences, with roughly an eighth occurring only once. Of note for this clonotype: Its antigen is as yet unknown.

The CDR3 runs 14 residues. Trimming removed 2 bases from V and 4 bases from J; junction bases left unmatched: 2. The germline V gene has CDR1 GTSNPN and CDR2 SVGIG (reference sequence). Sequenced here: non-naive T cells sorted from PBMCs, sampled less than 15 days before vaccination. The receptor comes from a man aged 50 to 60 who received an inactivated influenza vaccine. This sequence joins TRBV30 and TRBJ1-5; 10 bases fit TRBD1. The CDR3 spells CAWSRTGGNQPQHF. The CDR3 DNA follows: TGTGCCTGGAGTAGGACAGGGGGTAATCAGCCCCAGCATTTT.